This T cell receptor (beta chain) was obtained from a study of T cells after yellow fever vaccination. Deletions cut 5 bases from V and 0 bases from J, with 7 bases between. CDR3 length equals 14 residues. The table lists this clonotype with a few counts. TCRdb ran MiXCR on the 5' RACE reads and lists one entry per CDR3 protein. The table includes about 340,000 distinct CDR3 sequences, more than 8.5% detected once. Sample: PBMCs, taken on the day of the first yellow fever vaccination. The chain uses TRBV12-3 or TRBV12-4 and TRBJ1-4, with D unresolved. The source of this sequence is a man in his late teens or twenties who received the YFV17D yellow fever vaccine. The CDR3 spells CASSHGATNEKLFF. In DNA, the CDR3 is TGTGCCAGCAGTCACGGGGCAACTAATGAAAAACTGTTTTTT.